The next 21 T cell receptor beta chains were all read from a single sample in a study of cytomegalovirus exposure and HLA in healthy donors. The study ran its PCR with 60 Vbeta and 13 Jbeta primers. Assay: immunoSEQ multiplex PCR; the TCRdb copy retains only in-frame clones and omits some. The repertoire holds approximately 200,000 clones, with around 85% as singletons. Sequenced material: PBMCs. These TCRs come from a human donor in good health.

The V gene is TRBV5-1, the J gene TRBJ1-1, with unresolved D. V was trimmed by 3 bases and J by 0 bases, leaving 6 bases between them. There are 13 residues in the CDR3. Looked up from germline, CDR1 is SGHRS and CDR2 is YFSETQ. The CDR3: CASSSEMNTEAFF. The CDR3 coding sequence is TGCGCCAGCAGCTCCGAGATGAACACTGAAGCTTTCTTT.

This rearrangement joins TRBV2 to TRBJ2-1; D remains ambiguous. Between the trimmed V and J ends, which lost 1 base and 7 bases, there was a span of 14 bases. Germline V gene sequence: CDR1 SNHLY, CDR2 FYNNEI. The CDR3 totals 15 residues. CDR3 coding DNA: TGTGCCAGCAGTGAAGGCTCTTCCCCCGGGAATGAGCAGTTCTTC. Amino acids: CASSEGSSPGNEQFF.

The rearrangement links TRBV7-2 to TRBJ1-1; D not certain. This CDR3 contains 16 residues. The germline V gene encodes CDR1 SGHTA and CDR2 FQGNSA. The ends were cut back, 1 base at V and 1 base at J, with 13 bases in the middle. The CDR3 loop reads CASSLVYRGGNTEAFF. DNA of the CDR3: TGTGCCAGCAGCTTAGTTTACCGGGGAGGGAACACTGAAGCTTTCTTT.

This chain connects TRBV28 to TRBJ2-7; 9 nucleotides agree with TRBD2. Germline V gene sequence: CDR1 MDHEN, CDR2 SYDVKM. Unmatched junction bases numbered 8, after V lost 10 bases and J lost 4 bases. CDR3 length: 13 residues. CDR3 region: CATKLAGRYEQYF. In DNA, the CDR3 is TGTGCCACCAAGCTAGCGGGAAGGTACGAGCAGTACTTC.

This chain connects TRBV6-6 to TRBJ2-1; 7 bases are shared with TRBD2. Germline values: CDR1 MNHNY, CDR2 SVGAGI (reference sequence). The V segment lost 2 bases and the J segment 8 bases; nucleotides outside the gene matches: 12. The CDR3 is 16 amino acids. CDR3 bases: TGTGCCAGCAGTTACAATGCGGGAGAGCTAGGGTATGAGCAGTTCTTC. Its protein is CASSYNAGELGYEQFF.

The rearrangement joins TRBV19 to TRBJ1-5; 8 positions match TRBD1. Germline CDR1 LNHDA, CDR2 SQIVND (reference sequence). The V and J ends lost 6 bases and 1 base, in that order; junction bases with no gene match: 17. This CDR3 has 19 amino acids. The CDR3 is CASSLLFQGAGGSNQPQHF. CDR3 coding DNA: TGTGCCAGTAGCCTCTTATTCCAGGGGGCAGGGGGGAGCAATCAGCCCCAGCATTTT.

This sequence joins TRBV28 and TRBJ2-7; weak D call: TRBD2 (5 bases). The germline V gene encodes CDR1 MDHEN and CDR2 SYDVKM. Trimming left V 2 bases short and J 4 bases short, with 18 bases between. The CDR3 runs 16 residues. The CDR3 DNA sequence: TGTGCCAGCAGTTTAGTGGCGGCGGGCGTTATGTACGAGCAGTACTTC. Translated, it gives CASSLVAAGVMYEQYF.

CDR3 nucleotide sequence: TGTGCCAGCTCACCACCTTCTAGCGGGGGTTCATGGCAGTACTTC. The encoded protein is CASSPPSSGGSWQYF. The rearrangement uses TRBV18 and TRBJ2-7; 10 positions agree with TRBD2. CDR3 length: 15 amino acids. V dropped 0 bases and J dropped 9; count of bases not matched to a gene: 8. Germline CDR1 reads KGHSH; CDR2 reads LQKENI.

V gene TRBV30 combines with J gene TRBJ2-3, with unresolved D. This CDR3 contains 12 residues. The germline V gene has CDR1 GTSNPN and CDR2 SVGIG (reference sequence). V lost 1 base and J lost 4, with 6 bases in between. CDR3 in amino acids: CAWSGAADTQYF. CDR3 coding DNA: TGTGCCTGGAGTGGGGCCGCAGATACGCAGTATTTT.

This sequence joins TRBV23-1 and TRBJ1-4; TRBD1 matches at 8 bases. TRBV23-1 is designated an ORF whose function remains uncertain. CDR3 length: 24 residues. With 4 bases clipped from V and 3 bases from J, the junction kept 31 bases outside the gene matches. Written as DNA, the CDR3 is TGCGCCAGCAGTCCCCCTATTCCCAATCGGTACATCGACAGGGGTGATCAAGCTAATGAAAAACTGTTTTTT. Encoded protein: CASSPPIPNRYIDRGDQANEKLFF.

The V and J genes are TRBV29-1 and TRBJ2-7; no clear D gene. The CDR3 has 12 amino acids. Germline assignment: CDR1 SQVTM and CDR2 ANQGSEA. V lost 4 bases to trimming and J lost 2 bases, with 9 bases between them. The chain's CDR3 is CSVGADAYEQYF. CDR3 DNA: TGCAGCGTTGGGGCAGATGCCTACGAGCAGTACTTC.

The gene calls are TRBV4-1 and TRBJ2-7; 8 bases fit TRBD2. There are 15 residues in the CDR3. The V gene's germline CDR1 is MGHRA and CDR2 YSYEKL. V shed 5 bases and J 2 bases; nucleotides not matched to a gene: 8. The CDR3 nucleotides read TGCGCCAGCAGCGATCCCCCGGGACTAGCCTACGAGCAGTACTTC. This encodes CASSDPPGLAYEQYF.

V usage is TRBV6-1 and J usage is TRBJ2-5; TRBD1 is a possible D gene (6 bases). The J call may be mistaken, given a closer DNA end match to TRBJ2-7. Germline lookup yields CDR1 MNHNS and CDR2 SASEGT. There are 15 residues in the CDR3. CDR3 in amino acids: CASRSIGTSSYEQYF. The CDR3 region has the DNA TGTGCCAGCAGGAGCATAGGGACAAGTTCCTACGAGCAGTACTTC.

The chain employs TRBV9 and TRBJ2-3; 12 positions agree with TRBD2. Germline lookup yields CDR1 SGDLS and CDR2 YYNGEE. Unmatched junction bases numbered 3, after V lost 4 bases and J lost 0 bases. The CDR3 loop spans 16 amino acids. The CDR3 is CASSFGTSGSTDTQYF. The CDR3 bases are TGTGCCAGCAGCTTTGGGACTAGCGGGAGCACAGATACGCAGTATTTT.

This sequence joins TRBV7-2 and TRBJ2-7, with 13 bases identical to TRBD2. The CDR3 is 14 residues long. Germline V gene sequence: CDR1 SGHTA, CDR2 FQGNSA. V lost 3 bases to trimming and J lost 5 bases; unmatched junction nucleotides: 1. CDR3 in amino acids: CASSFGTSGNEQYF. Written as DNA, the CDR3 is TGTGCCAGCAGCTTTGGGACTAGCGGGAACGAGCAGTACTTC. Filled out from reference TRBV7-2 and TRBJ2-7, the complete variable domain reads GAGVSQSPSNKVTEKGKDVELRCDPISGHTALYWYRQSLGQGLEFLIYFQGNSAPDKSGLPSDRFSAERTGGSVSTLTIQRTQQEDSAVYLCASSFGTSGNEQYFGPGTRLTVT.

This chain uses TRBV19 with TRBJ1-1; the D is unclear. The ends were cut back, 6 bases at V and 5 bases at J, with 19 bases in the middle. Germline CDR1 LNHDA, CDR2 SQIVND (reference sequence). There are 15 residues in the CDR3. This CDR3 reads CASRSDSGVYTEAFF. The CDR3 DNA reads TGTGCCAGTAGATCCGATTCCGGGGTTTATACTGAAGCTTTCTTT.

The chain recombines TRBV5-1 with TRBJ2-3; 8 nucleotides agree with TRBD1. The V gene end was trimmed by 3 bases and the J gene end by 1 base; junction bases not matched to a gene: 4. CDR1 and CDR2 (germline): SGHRS, YFSETQ. This CDR3 contains 15 residues. The CDR3 coding sequence is TGCGCCAGCAGCTCCTTGACAGGGGGCACAGATACGCAGTATTTT. It codes for CASSSLTGGTDTQYF.

This chain links TRBV5-1 with TRBJ2-3; D possibly corresponds to TRBD1 (5 bases). CDR3 length equals 16 residues. V shed 4 bases and J shed 6 bases, with 21 bases lying between them. Germline values: CDR1 SGHRS, CDR2 YFSETQ. The CDR3 region has the DNA TGCGCCAGCAGCCCTAGGACACCCTCAGGACCGGATACGCAGTATTTT. Protein sequence: CASSPRTPSGPDTQYF.

The CDR3 nucleotides read TGTGCCACCAGCAGAGATTGGGGACAGGAGGTTTACGAGCAGTACTTC. It codes for CATSRDWGQEVYEQYF. The J gene is TRBJ2-7, the V gene TRBV15; 8 nucleotides match TRBD1. Germline loops: CDR1 LNHNV, CDR2 YYDKDF (reference sequence). J was trimmed by 4 bases and V by 0 bases; bases with no gene match: 8. The CDR3 spans 16 residues.

The chain uses TRBV29-1 and TRBJ2-3, with 9 bases matching TRBD2. The V and J ends lost 4 bases and 5 bases, in that order; junction bases with no gene match: 7. The CDR3 extends over 14 amino acids. CDR1 is SQVTM and CDR2 is ANQGSEA in the germline V gene. The CDR3 DNA follows: TGCAGCGTTGGCGGGAGGGCCGGGGAAGATACGCAGTATTTT. Its protein is CSVGGRAGEDTQYF.

This chain links TRBV9 with TRBJ1-1; 8 positions agree with TRBD1. Germline-derived CDR1 and CDR2 are SGDLS and YYNGEE. The length of the CDR3 is 17 residues. The junction had 12 bases not matched to a gene; V was cut back by 3 bases and J by 2 bases. The CDR3 bases are TGTGCCAGCAGCGCCCGGACAGGGAGAGGCACAAACACTGAAGCTTTCTTT. It encodes CASSARTGRGTNTEAFF.